Below, 6 T cell receptor beta chains from the same sample are listed, as sequenced in a study of blood T cell repertoires in COVID-19. Clones were sequenced by immunoSEQ multiplex PCR, and TCRdb holds only the in-frame ones, with some missing. The sample includes 150,000 to 190,000 clones, approximately 85% of them seen just once. Sequenced input: peripheral blood. The source is a woman in her fifties or sixties with COVID-19, enrolled during active disease.

V usage is TRBV19 and J usage is TRBJ1-2, with 10 bases that match TRBD1. The V segment lost 9 bases and the J segment 6 bases; nucleotides outside the gene matches: 7. Germline assignment: CDR1 LNHDA and CDR2 SQIVND (reference sequence). The CDR3 sequence is 13 residues long. The CDR3 reads CASTKGQGNGYTF. CDR3 coding DNA: TGTGCCAGCACAAAGGGACAGGGGAATGGCTACACCTTC.

V and J are TRBV10-1 and TRBJ2-1; 11 bases map to TRBD2. V lost 6 bases, J lost 4 bases, and 5 bases stayed unmatched. Germline values: CDR1 WNHNN, CDR2 SYGVQD (reference sequence). This CDR3 is built from 15 residues. CDR3 nucleotide sequence: TGCGCCAGCAGCGAGACTAGCGGGACATACAATGAGCAGTTCTTC. Translating it yields CASSETSGTYNEQFF.

This clone occurred once. The chain joins TRBV15 to TRBJ1-5; maybe TRBD1 (5 bases). Germline V gene data show CDR1 as LNHNV and CDR2 as YYDKDF (reference sequence). The CDR3 is 14 residues long. V was cut by 2 bases and J by 5 bases, with 10 bases left in between. The CDR3 nucleotides are TGTGCCACCAGCAGACAATCGGGGGATCAGCCCCAGCATTTT. Its protein is CATSRQSGDQPQHF.

The CDR3 DNA is TGCGCCAGCACCCCAGGGGGCGGGAGGGGCGAGCAGTACTTC. It specifies CASTPGGGRGEQYF. This chain connects TRBV10-2 to TRBJ2-7; tentatively, D is TRBD2 (9 bases). Trimming took off 7 bases at V and 6 bases at J, with 19 bases between the two ends. This CDR3 is built from 14 residues. The germline gives CDR1 WSHSY, CDR2 SAAADI.

V usage is TRBV5-1 and J usage is TRBJ1-3; D is possibly TRBD1 (5 bases). The CDR3 covers 14 residues. Germline V gene data show CDR1 as SGHRS and CDR2 as YFSETQ. The V end was cut by 0 bases, the J end by 4 bases, with 8 bases between. CDR3 in DNA: TGCGCCAGCAGCTTGGCAGGGAAGGGAAACACCATATATTTT. This sequence encodes CASSLAGKGNTIYF.

The chain recombines TRBV18 with TRBJ1-2; 10 bases agree with TRBD1. J gave up 7 bases and V 3 bases, and 5 bases lay outside the gene matches. The CDR3 extends over 14 amino acids. The germline V gene has CDR1 KGHSH and CDR2 LQKENI. In nucleotides, the CDR3 is TGTGCCAGCTCACCGGGACAGGGGAATAGTGGCTACACCTTC. Protein sequence: CASSPGQGNSGYTF.